These 25 T cell receptor beta chains share one sample of origin, sequenced in a study of CXCR3-negative and CXCR3-positive naive CD8 T cells. It was by 5' RACE with UMI labels that the TRB cDNA libraries were prepared. TCRdb re-called the 5' RACE reads and shows each CDR3 protein once, DNA omitted. The table lists approximately 52,000 distinct CDR3 sequences. The specimen was memory CD8+ T cells from blood. These receptors came from a human donor in good health. Some clones in this sample may be carry-over from other donors' samples.

The chain employs TRBV7-6 and TRBJ2-7; TCRdb returns TRBD1, unconfirmable since there is no DNA. The germline gives CDR1 SGHVS, CDR2 FNYEAQ. This CDR3 has 12 residues. The chain's CDR3 is CASSFGTREQYF. Drawing the rest from reference TRBV7-6 and TRBJ2-7, the complete variable domain is GAGVSQSPRYKVTKRGQDVALRCDPISGHVSLYWYRQALGQGPEFLTYFNYEAQQDKSGLPNDRFSAERPEGSISTLTIQRTEQRDSAMYRCASSFGTREQYFGPGTRLTVT.

The CDR3: CSVEDEANTGELFF. V is TRBV29-1 and J is TRBJ2-2. Germline V gene data show CDR1 as SQVTM and CDR2 as ANQGSEA. CDR3 size: 14 residues.

This clonotype registers medium-sized (0.01 to 0.1%) by frequency. The chain has TRBV6-2 or TRBV6-3 and TRBJ1-1; TCRdb lists TRBD1, though no DNA is available to test this call. CDR1 is MNHEY, CDR2 SVGEGT, per germline. This CDR3 is built from 14 residues. CDR3 residues: CASSYVGAYTEAFF.

The V call is TRBV6-4, the J call TRBJ2-6; TCRdb's D gene call, TRBD1, goes unchecked for lack of DNA. The CDR3 has 15 residues. Germline V lookup: CDR1 MRHNA, CDR2 SNTAGT. This CDR3 is CASSDGGSGANVLTF.

CDR3 sequence: CASSPTWGSPLHF. This chain joins TRBV7-6 and TRBJ1-6; TCRdb's assignment of TRBD1 cannot be checked, as there is no DNA. Germline V gene sequence: CDR1 SGHVS, CDR2 FNYEAQ. CDR3 length: 13 residues.

The gene calls are TRBV5-1 and TRBJ1-1. The CDR3 is 16 amino acids. Germline V lookup: CDR1 SGHRS, CDR2 YFSETQ. The CDR3 region is CASSWVSVLENTEAFF.

This chain connects TRBV27 to TRBJ2-1; TCRdb proposes TRBD1, but this gene call is untestable without DNA. The CDR3 is made up of 13 amino acids. The germline gives CDR1 MNHEY, CDR2 SMNVEV (reference sequence). The CDR3 protein is CASSFGTFNEQFF.

The chain joins TRBV7-9 to TRBJ2-1; as DNA is missing, the TRBD1 call by TCRdb cannot be tested. CDR1 and CDR2 from the germline V gene are SEHNR and FQNEAQ (reference sequence). CDR3 length: 12 amino acids. The CDR3 sequence is CASSPSGGPQFF.

This chain joins TRBV12-3 or TRBV12-4 and TRBJ2-1. The length of the CDR3 is 14 residues. This chain's CDR3 is CASSPYKSYNEQFF.

The V gene is TRBV2, the J gene TRBJ1-5. The germline CDR1 and CDR2 sequences are SNHLY and FYNNEI. This CDR3 is 14 amino acids long. CDR3 protein: CASSVEKAPSAQHF. The entire variable domain, with the rest obtained from reference TRBV2 and TRBJ1-5, is as follows: EPEVTQTPSHQVTQMGQEVILRCVPISNHLYFYWYRQILGQKVEFLVSFYNNEISEKSEIFDDQFSVERPDGSNFTLKIRSTKLEDSAMYFCASSVEKAPSAQHFGDGTRLSIL.

The rearrangement uses TRBV14 and TRBJ2-3; TCRdb's D gene call, TRBD2, goes unchecked for lack of DNA. Germline CDR1 reads SGHDN; CDR2 reads FVKESK. The CDR3 contains 15 residues. This CDR3 is CASSHTSAFSDTQYF. Combining the CDR3 with reference TRBV14 and TRBJ2-3 gives the whole variable domain EAGVTQFPSHSVIEKGQTVTLRCDPISGHDNLYWYRRVMGKEIKFLLHFVKESKQDESGMPNNRFLAERTGGTYSTLKVQPAELEDSGVYFCASSHTSAFSDTQYFGPGTRLTVL.

The chain is built from TRBV20-1 and TRBJ1-2; TCRdb gives TRBD1 as the D gene, but with no DNA this cannot be confirmed. This CDR3 spans 12 amino acids. The germline V gene encodes CDR1 DFQATT and CDR2 SNEGSKA (reference sequence). The CDR3 here is CSVWSGMEGYTF.

This chain joins TRBV7-9 and TRBJ2-7; TCRdb's D call of TRBD1 is untestable without DNA. Per germline, CDR1 SEHNR and CDR2 FQNEAQ (reference sequence). This CDR3 is built from 13 residues. This chain's CDR3 is CASTETGWYEQYF.

The chain couples TRBV29-1 to TRBJ2-1. The CDR3 sequence is 11 residues long. Germline V gives CDR1 SQVTM, CDR2 ANQGSEA. This chain's CDR3 is CSVPSYNEQFF.

The V gene is TRBV28, the J gene TRBJ2-5; the TCRdb call, TRBD1, lacks DNA for checking. The CDR3 is 18 amino acids. The germline CDR1 and CDR2 sequences are MDHEN and SYDVKM. The CDR3 is CASSLVGFEGAAGETQYF.

The rearrangement uses TRBV20-1 and TRBJ1-1; TCRdb picks TRBD1, but there is no DNA to check that call. CDR3 size: 14 residues. CDR1 and CDR2 from the germline V gene are DFQATT and SNEGSKA (reference sequence). CDR3 in amino acids: CSARLSGVDTEAFF.

The CDR3 protein is CSARDKGGLAYLYNEQFF. The chain is built from TRBV20-1 and TRBJ2-1; TCRdb selects TRBD2, and the lack of DNA leaves this call unchecked. The CDR3 sequence is 18 residues long. Germline V gene data show CDR1 as DFQATT and CDR2 as SNEGSKA (reference sequence).

V and J are TRBV14 and TRBJ2-7. The V gene's germline CDR1 is SGHDN and CDR2 FVKESK. The CDR3 totals 13 residues. CDR3 in amino acids: CASSHMSSYEQYF.

The chain combines TRBV27 with TRBJ2-5; there is no DNA to check the TCRdb D call of TRBD2. This CDR3 is built from 14 residues. Germline lookup yields CDR1 MNHEY and CDR2 SMNVEV (reference sequence). This chain's CDR3 is CASRPYTAQETQYF.

The chain combines TRBV7-9 with TRBJ1-1. CDR1 and CDR2 (germline): SEHNR, FQNEAQ (reference sequence). The CDR3 length is 11 residues. The CDR3 sequence: CAAQRNTEAFF.

This chain uses TRBV10-3 with TRBJ2-7. The CDR3 totals 12 residues. CDR1 and CDR2 from the germline V gene are ENHRY and SYGVKD. CDR3 protein: CAIREGAYEQYF.

This chain joins TRBV4-3 and TRBJ2-7. The CDR3 is 15 amino acids. CDR1 and CDR2 (germline): LGHNA, YSLEER. Here the CDR3 reads CASSQDRGTAYEQYF.

The chain carries TRBV25-1 and TRBJ2-7; TCRdb gives TRBD1 as the D gene, but with no DNA this cannot be confirmed. The germline V gene encodes CDR1 MGHDK and CDR2 SYGVNS. The CDR3 covers 12 residues. The CDR3 here is CASTGQAYEQYF.

This clonotype is classed as medium-sized by frequency. The chain is built from TRBV28 and TRBJ1-6; TCRdb picks TRBD1, but there is no DNA to check that call. The CDR3 covers 17 residues. Germline V gene data show CDR1 as MDHEN and CDR2 as SYDVKM. CDR3 residues: CASSLPLTGLGDSPLHF.

The V and J genes are TRBV29-1 and TRBJ2-5; the D gene TCRdb calls, TRBD1, cannot be checked with no DNA. CDR1 and CDR2 from the germline V gene are SQVTM and ANQGSEA. The CDR3 is 12 residues long. CDR3 sequence: CSVVWRGETQYF. The full variable domain, its missing parts supplied by reference TRBV29-1 and TRBJ2-5, is SAVISQKPSRDICQRGTSLTIQCQVDSQVTMMFWYRQQPGQSLTLIATANQGSEATYESGFVIDKFPISRPNLTFSTLTVSNMSPEDSSIYLCSVVWRGETQYFGPGTRLLVL.